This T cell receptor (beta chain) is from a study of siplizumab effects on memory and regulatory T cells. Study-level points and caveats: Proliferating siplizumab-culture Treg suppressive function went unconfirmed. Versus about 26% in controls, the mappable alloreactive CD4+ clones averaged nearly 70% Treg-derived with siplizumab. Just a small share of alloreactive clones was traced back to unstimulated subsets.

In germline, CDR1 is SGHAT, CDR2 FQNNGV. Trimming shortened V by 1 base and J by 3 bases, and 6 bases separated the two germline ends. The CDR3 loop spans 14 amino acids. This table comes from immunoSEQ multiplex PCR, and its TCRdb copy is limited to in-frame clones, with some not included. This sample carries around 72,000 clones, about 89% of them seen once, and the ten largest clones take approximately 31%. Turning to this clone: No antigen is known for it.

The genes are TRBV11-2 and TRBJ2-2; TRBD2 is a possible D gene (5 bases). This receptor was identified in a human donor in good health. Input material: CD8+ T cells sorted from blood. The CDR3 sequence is CASSLVAYTGELFF. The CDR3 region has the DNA TGTGCCAGCAGCTTAGTAGCGTACACCGGGGAGCTGTTTTTT. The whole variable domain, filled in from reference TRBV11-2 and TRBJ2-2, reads EAGVAQSPRYKIIEKRQSVAFWCNPISGHATLYWYQQILGQGPKLLIQFQNNGVVDDSQLPKDRFSAERLKGVDSTLKIQPAKLEDSAVYLCASSLVAYTGELFFGEGSRLTVL.